Below are 31 T cell receptor beta chains sequenced from a single sample in a study of blood T cell repertoires in COVID-19. The repertoire was sequenced with immunoSEQ multiplex PCR; TCRdb's copy has only in-frame clones and lacks some. The sample records about 280,000 clones, 86% being singletons. The sequencing sample was made of peripheral blood. The receptors stem from a man aged 35-49 years with active or convalescent COVID-19.

In its sample, this clone was seen once. The chain recombines TRBV5-6 with TRBJ2-6, with a tentative D call TRBD1 (6 bases). The CDR3 is 14 residues long. Germline CDR1 is SGHDT and CDR2 is YYEEEE. V lost 4 bases, J lost 12 bases, and 17 bases lay in between. In nucleotides, the CDR3 is TGTGCCAGCAGCGTCGGCTACCAGGGGACCGTCCTGACTTTC. Translating it yields CASSVGYQGTVLTF.

This clone was observed a single time. The V call is TRBV6-1, the J call TRBJ1-1, with D possibly being TRBD1 (6 bases). CDR3 length equals 14 residues. V shed 3 bases and J shed 7 bases, with 15 bases lying between them. Germline assignment: CDR1 MNHNS and CDR2 SASEGT. DNA of the CDR3: TGTGCCAGCAGTGAGGTGGGGCGAGGGGGTGAAGCTTTCTTT. It translates to CASSEVGRGGEAFF.

This chain uses TRBV2 with TRBJ2-7; perhaps TRBD1 as D (6 bases). The germline V gene encodes CDR1 SNHLY and CDR2 FYNNEI. The germline V and J ends were trimmed by 5 bases and 0 bases, with 11 bases remaining between them. The CDR3 extends over 14 amino acids. The CDR3 nucleotides read TGTGCCAGCAGTCCTCCGACAGGCTCCTACGAGCAGTACTTC. Translated: CASSPPTGSYEQYF.

The V gene is TRBV2, the J gene TRBJ2-7; 13 bases are shared with TRBD2. J gave up 2 bases and V 9 bases, and 4 bases lay outside the gene matches. This CDR3 contains 14 residues. Germline-derived CDR1 and CDR2 are SNHLY and FYNNEI. CDR3 coding DNA: TGTGCCAGTGAGGGACTAGCGGGGACCTACGAGCAGTACTTC. Translation: CASEGLAGTYEQYF.

This clone was counted once. The gene calls are TRBV6-5 and TRBJ2-7, with TRBD1 matching 7 bases. Germline CDR1 reads MNHEY; CDR2 reads SVGAGI. The length of the CDR3 is 14 residues. J lost 6 bases, V lost 6 bases, and 11 bases had no gene match. The CDR3 here is CASRPRTGDGEQYF. The CDR3 region has the DNA TGTGCCAGCAGGCCAAGGACAGGAGACGGCGAGCAGTACTTC.

The chain uses TRBV19 and TRBJ2-5, with a tentative D call TRBD2 (6 bases). Germline CDR1 is LNHDA and CDR2 is SQIVND (reference sequence). Trimming removed 2 bases at V and 5 bases at J, with 24 bases between. The CDR3 is 18 amino acids. DNA of the CDR3: TGTGCCAGTAGTATAAGGAGGCAAGGAGGGACTGGTAGGGAGACCCAGTACTTC. It codes for CASSIRRQGGTGRETQYF.

The rearrangement links TRBV14 to TRBJ1-4; no firm D call. This CDR3 region has 14 residues. V was shortened by 1 base and J by 5 bases, with 8 bases between the two germline ends. Germline V gene lookup returns CDR1 SGHDN and CDR2 FVKESK. The CDR3 nucleotides read TGTGCCAGCAGCCAAGGTGGAGGGAATGAAAAACTGTTTTTT. It translates to CASSQGGGNEKLFF.

This chain links TRBV28 with TRBJ2-7, with D perhaps matching TRBD1 (5 bases). The CDR3 consists of 12 residues. From germline, CDR1 is MDHEN and CDR2 SYDVKM. V was clipped by 3 bases and J by 5 bases, with 8 bases between them. CDR3 in amino acids: CASSFWGNEQYF. The CDR3 region has the DNA TGTGCCAGCAGTTTTTGGGGCAACGAGCAGTACTTC.

J is TRBJ2-5 and V is TRBV2, with D maybe TRBD2 (6 bases). The CDR3 loop spans 12 amino acids. CDR1 and CDR2 from the germline V gene are SNHLY and FYNNEI. Trimming took 5 bases from V and 4 from J, leaving 8 bases between them. Written as DNA, the CDR3 is TGTGCCAGCAGTATGCGGGGAGAGACCCAGTACTTC. As protein: CASSMRGETQYF.

V is TRBV24-1 and J is TRBJ2-1; tentative D call: TRBD1 (5 bases). The CDR3 is 20 amino acids. The V gene's germline CDR1 is KGHDR and CDR2 SFDVKD. Trimming took off 6 bases at V and 2 bases at J, with 28 bases between the two ends. The CDR3 sequence: CATSSNRLGPPRITYNEQFF. CDR3 DNA sequence: TGTGCCACCAGTTCCAACCGGTTGGGGCCCCCCCGTATCACCTACAATGAGCAGTTCTTC.

The chain couples TRBV7-3 to TRBJ2-1, with TRBD1 identical over 7 bases. J gave up 7 bases and V 4 bases, and 1 base lay outside the gene matches. The germline V gene has CDR1 SGHTA and CDR2 FQGTGA. CDR3 size: 12 residues. In nucleotides, the CDR3 is TGTGCCAGCAGCTCGACAGGGAATGAGCAGTTCTTC. Amino acid sequence: CASSSTGNEQFF.

The chain is built from TRBV15 and TRBJ2-1, with TRBD1 identical over 9 bases. This CDR3 spans 14 amino acids. Germline-derived CDR1 and CDR2 are LNHNV and YYDKDF (reference sequence). After removal of 0 bases from V and 6 bases from J, the junction contained 0 bases not matched to a gene. The CDR3 protein is CATSRETGGNEQFF. The CDR3 DNA reads as TGTGCCACCAGCAGAGAGACAGGGGGCAATGAGCAGTTCTTC.

The chain is built from TRBV12-3 or TRBV12-4 and TRBJ2-7; 7 bases align to TRBD2. Trimming removed 5 bases from V and 2 bases from J; junction bases left unmatched: 3. CDR3 length: 13 amino acids. DNA for the CDR3: TGTGCCAGCAGTGTGGGAGGGACCTACGAGCAGTACTTC. Translated: CASSVGGTYEQYF.

The chain uses TRBV2 and TRBJ1-1, with a tentative D call TRBD1 (5 bases). Trimming took 2 bases from V and 3 from J, leaving 13 bases between them. The length of the CDR3 is 15 residues. Germline CDR1 and CDR2: SNHLY and FYNNEI. In DNA, the CDR3 is TGTGCCAGCAGTGAAAGTCGTGGGGGGTACACTGAAGCTTTCTTT. It yields the protein CASSESRGGYTEAFF.

The chain couples TRBV25-1 to TRBJ2-1, with TRBD2 matching over 8 bases. CDR3 length: 15 amino acids. V lost 2 bases to trimming and J lost 0 bases; unmatched junction nucleotides: 0. Germline CDR1 MGHDK, CDR2 SYGVNS. The CDR3 region is CASSERGGSYNEQFF. For the CDR3, the DNA is TGTGCCAGCAGTGAACGGGGGGGCTCCTACAATGAGCAGTTCTTC.

V usage is TRBV13 and J usage is TRBJ2-3; the match to TRBD2 covers 9 bases. Germline V lookup: CDR1 PRHDT, CDR2 FYEKMQ (reference sequence). CDR3 size: 14 residues. V gave up 7 bases and J gave up 4 bases; unmatched junction bases: 6. CDR3 amino acids: CASKGGRGADTQYF. CDR3 DNA: TGTGCCAGCAAAGGCGGGAGGGGAGCAGATACGCAGTATTTT.

This clone appeared once. This chain connects TRBV6-6 to TRBJ1-1, with 7 bases that match TRBD1. This CDR3 region has 16 residues. From germline, CDR1 is MNHNY and CDR2 SVGAGI (reference sequence). V dropped 5 bases and J dropped 0; count of bases not matched to a gene: 9. The CDR3 is CASSGPRQGLNTEAFF. CDR3 nucleotides: TGTGCCAGCAGTGGGCCTCGACAGGGCTTGAACACTGAAGCTTTCTTT.

CDR3 in amino acids: CASSVESKRTGELFF. In nucleotides, the CDR3 is TGTGCCAGCAGCGTAGAATCGAAGCGAACCGGGGAGCTGTTTTTT. V and J are TRBV9 and TRBJ2-2; D ambiguous. There are 15 residues in the CDR3. The ends were cut back, 0 bases at V and 5 bases at J, with 11 bases in the middle. Germline V CDR1 and CDR2: SGDLS, YYNGEE.

The chain has TRBV11-2 and TRBJ2-3; no clear D gene. The CDR3 has 12 amino acids. Trimming removed 2 bases from V and 8 bases from J, with 8 bases in between. Germline loops: CDR1 SGHAT, CDR2 FQNNGV. This chain's CDR3 is CASSLNGFTQYF. The DNA of the CDR3 is TGTGCCAGCAGCTTAAACGGGTTTACGCAGTATTTT.

The J gene is TRBJ1-2, the V gene TRBV24-1, with TRBD1 identical over 9 bases. The V segment lost 4 bases and the J segment 7 bases; nucleotides outside the gene matches: 9. Germline V lookup: CDR1 KGHDR, CDR2 SFDVKD. The CDR3 totals 15 residues. The CDR3 DNA follows: TGTGCCACCAGTGAACCCTCGGGACAGGGTCGTGGCTACACCTTC. Protein sequence: CATSEPSGQGRGYTF.

The rearrangement joins TRBV3-1 (or the pseudogene TRBV3-2) to TRBJ1-2; D possibly corresponds to TRBD1 (6 bases). The ends were cut back, 0 bases at V and 4 bases at J, with 9 bases in the middle. Germline V gene data show CDR1 as LGHDT and CDR2 as YNNKEL (reference sequence). The CDR3 has 14 amino acids. The CDR3 loop reads CASSQDHRVYGYTF. The CDR3 DNA reads TGTGCCAGCAGCCAAGATCACAGGGTCTATGGCTACACCTTC.

The genes are TRBV9 and TRBJ2-7; no clear D. Trimming stripped 0 bases from V and 2 bases from J, with 9 bases between. The CDR3 length is 14 residues. The V gene's germline CDR1 is SGDLS and CDR2 YYNGEE. The CDR3 is CASSVGTSTYEQYF. In DNA, the CDR3 is TGTGCCAGCAGCGTAGGAACCAGTACCTACGAGCAGTACTTC.

The chain has TRBV14 and TRBJ1-6, with TRBD1 matching over 8 bases. Per the germline V gene, CDR1 is SGHDN and CDR2 is FVKESK. Losses at the gene ends were 2 bases for V and 6 bases for J; bases not matched to a gene: 0. This CDR3 spans 14 amino acids. Here the CDR3 DNA reads TGTGCCAGCAGCCAAACAGGGGGTAATTCACCCCTCCACTTT. It specifies CASSQTGGNSPLHF.

The CDR3 is CATSVGAGEAFF. The CDR3, as DNA: TGTGCCACCAGTGTAGGGGCCGGTGAAGCTTTCTTT. V is TRBV24-1 and J is TRBJ1-1; D perhaps matches TRBD1 (5 bases). CDR3 length: 12 amino acids. Trimming took off 5 bases at V and 7 bases at J, with 10 bases between the two ends. Germline V gene lookup returns CDR1 KGHDR and CDR2 SFDVKD.

The chain is built from TRBV12-3 or TRBV12-4 and TRBJ1-1, with a possible D match to TRBD1 (6 bases). This CDR3 region has 13 residues. The V end was cut by 6 bases, the J end by 6 bases, with 14 bases between. The CDR3 nucleotides read TGTGCCAGCAGCCTGACAGGCTGGTCTGAAGCTTTCTTT. Its protein product is CASSLTGWSEAFF.

The chain joins TRBV6-5 to TRBJ2-7; 7 bases are a match to TRBD1. This CDR3 region has 15 residues. After removal of 6 bases from V and 2 bases from J, the junction contained 10 bases not matched to a gene. CDR1 and CDR2 (germline): MNHEY, SVGAGI. Written as DNA, the CDR3 is TGTGCCAGCAGCTTAAAGGGGACAGACACCTACGAGCAGTACTTC. It codes for CASSLKGTDTYEQYF.

In this sample, this clone turned up a few times. This chain connects TRBV2 to TRBJ1-5; 8 nucleotides agree with TRBD1. Germline V lookup: CDR1 SNHLY, CDR2 FYNNEI. Trimming cost V 6 bases and J 7 bases; bases outside gene matches: 8. This CDR3 contains 14 residues. The CDR3 spells CASSGGQGGQPQHF. CDR3 sequence (DNA): TGTGCCAGCAGCGGAGGACAGGGAGGACAGCCCCAGCATTTT.

This clone was seen only once. The chain has TRBV28 and TRBJ2-7; 11 nucleotides align to TRBD1. From germline, CDR1 is MDHEN and CDR2 SYDVKM. There are 16 residues in the CDR3. The junction had 6 bases not matched to a gene; V was cut back by 5 bases and J by 0 bases. CDR3 loop: CASSRPGTGGSYEQYF. Written as DNA, the CDR3 is TGTGCCAGCAGTCGTCCCGGGACAGGGGGCTCCTACGAGCAGTACTTC.

V and J are TRBV14 and TRBJ1-4, with D possibly being TRBD1 (6 bases). Trimming took 3 bases from V and 8 from J, leaving 19 bases between them. Germline V lookup: CDR1 SGHDN, CDR2 FVKESK. The CDR3 totals 16 residues. Written as DNA, the CDR3 is TGTGCCAGCAGCCAGTTGAGTTCCGCGGGGGGCGAAAAACTGTTTTTT. It encodes CASSQLSSAGGEKLFF.

V is TRBV5-4 and J is TRBJ2-3; 11 nucleotides agree with TRBD2. The V and J ends lost 5 bases and 2 bases, in that order; junction bases with no gene match: 7. Germline V lookup: CDR1 SGHNT, CDR2 YYREEE (reference sequence). This CDR3 region has 16 residues. CDR3 coding DNA: TGTGCCAGCAGTTCAGGTAGCGGGAGGGACACAGATACGCAGTATTTT. Its translation is CASSSGSGRDTDTQYF.

The chain uses TRBV30 and TRBJ2-3; D might be TRBD1 (5 bases). Per germline, CDR1 GTSNPN and CDR2 SVGIG (reference sequence). The CDR3 sequence is 14 residues long. The V and J ends lost 0 bases and 5 bases respectively, with 12 bases between them. CDR3 protein: CAWSVGLVGDTQYF. The CDR3 DNA reads as TGTGCCTGGAGTGTGGGGCTAGTCGGAGATACGCAGTATTTT.